These 21 T cell receptor beta chains originate from one sample sequenced in a study of T cell responses to AZD1222 COVID-19 vaccine (dated by TCRdb to about 2021). Receptor libraries were prepared by the immunoSEQ multiplex PCR assay. Drawn from immuneACCESS, this table holds only the in-frame rearrangements with V and J called that TCRdb kept. Clones are partly lost; checked studies trace under half to an unresolved V gene and leave the rest unexplained. Recorded for this sample are about 140,000 clones; roughly 93% of them occurred a single time. The ten largest clones capture 0.85% to 0.95% of the sample. The label giving this sample's time point can be read as: baseline before first vaccination. This specimen's treatment or condition label, per the study, means: meningococcal conjugate vaccine given as trial control. The source was peripheral blood, collected on day 0 of MenACWY control vaccination. These receptors were obtained from an adult in good health.

The rearrangement uses TRBV12-3 or TRBV12-4 and TRBJ1-2; D is undetermined. Trimming took 0 bases from V and 8 from J, leaving 10 bases between them. The CDR3 has 13 amino acids. This chain's CDR3 is CASSLAPGMGYTF. The CDR3 DNA sequence: TGTGCCAGCAGTTTAGCGCCGGGGATGGGCTACACCTTC.

The genes are TRBV7-2 and TRBJ1-1; D not resolved. V was pared by 2 bases and J by 1 base, with 11 bases between. The germline CDR1 and CDR2 sequences are SGHTA and FQGNSA. This CDR3 region has 15 residues. Here the CDR3 reads CASSLWGSSNTEAFF. CDR3 coding DNA: TGTGCCAGCAGCTTATGGGGAAGTTCGAACACTGAAGCTTTCTTT.

The chain carries TRBV10-3 and TRBJ2-5; 10 bases match TRBD2. J lost 2 bases, V lost 5 bases, and 11 bases had no gene match. The CDR3 runs to 17 residues. The germline V gene encodes CDR1 ENHRY and CDR2 SYGVKD. The CDR3 coding sequence is TGTGCCATCAGTCCCGGGACTAGCGATAGGAGTCAAGAGACCCAGTACTTC. Translating it yields CAISPGTSDRSQETQYF.

The chain is built from TRBV5-6 and TRBJ2-3; weak D call: TRBD2 (7 bases). The CDR3 contains 17 residues. CDR1 and CDR2 from the germline V gene are SGHDT and YYEEEE. Trimming stripped 5 bases from V and 0 bases from J, with 19 bases between. CDR3 sequence: CASSIFLGGPSTDTQYF. The CDR3, as DNA: TGTGCCAGCAGTATTTTTCTCGGGGGGCCCAGCACAGATACGCAGTATTTT.

V usage is TRBV5-1 and J usage is TRBJ1-1; D unclear. Germline CDR1 SGHRS, CDR2 YFSETQ. The CDR3 is 16 residues long. Trimming took off 1 base at V and 1 base at J, with 14 bases between the two ends. The CDR3 loop reads CASSLTAARWNTEAFF. DNA of the CDR3: TGCGCCAGCAGCTTGACGGCAGCCCGGTGGAACACTGAAGCTTTCTTT.

Written as DNA, the CDR3 is TGTGCCAGCAGTTTAAAGGGGGACACTGAAGCTTTCTTT. Protein sequence: CASSLKGDTEAFF. This chain joins TRBV12-3 or TRBV12-4 and TRBJ1-1; D possibly corresponds to TRBD1 (6 bases). The CDR3 is 13 residues long. The V end was cut by 2 bases, the J end by 3 bases, with 7 bases between.

The chain recombines TRBV23-1 with TRBJ2-1; 12 bases map to TRBD2. TRBV23-1 is an ORF, and what it does is uncertain. V lost 2 bases and J lost 5; bases outside the gene matches: 13. This CDR3 spans 19 amino acids. The CDR3 bases are TGCGCCAGCAGTCAAGAGACTAGCGGGGGCCCGATGAAAAACAATGAGCAGTTCTTC. Its protein is CASSQETSGGPMKNNEQFF.

V and J are TRBV2 and TRBJ1-6; no firm D call. Germline-derived CDR1 and CDR2 are SNHLY and FYNNEI. Trimming removed 4 bases from V and 7 bases from J, with 8 bases in between. CDR3 length equals 13 residues. CDR3 sequence: CASSAQRNSPLHF. CDR3 coding DNA: TGTGCCAGCAGTGCACAGAGGAATTCACCCCTCCACTTT. Filled out from reference TRBV2 and TRBJ1-6, the complete variable domain reads EPEVTQTPSHQVTQMGQEVILRCVPISNHLYFYWYRQILGQKVEFLVSFYNNEISEKSEIFDDQFSVERPDGSNFTLKIRSTKLEDSAMYFCASSAQRNSPLHFGNGTRLTVT.

V usage is TRBV5-6 and J usage is TRBJ1-5; 7 nucleotides agree with TRBD1. The CDR3 contains 14 residues. Germline V CDR1 and CDR2: SGHDT, YYEEEE. Trimming cost V 0 bases and J 5 bases; bases outside gene matches: 2. In nucleotides, the CDR3 is TGTGCCAGCAGCTTGGAAGGGGGCCATCAGCCCCAGCATTTT. It specifies CASSLEGGHQPQHF.

The V and J genes are TRBV3-1 (or the pseudogene TRBV3-2) and TRBJ2-1, with 8 bases matching TRBD2. Trimming removed 2 bases from V and 7 bases from J; junction bases left unmatched: 4. The CDR3 has 14 residues. Looked up from germline, CDR1 is LGHDT and CDR2 is YNNKEL (reference sequence). As DNA, the CDR3 is TGTGCCAGCAGCCAATCCGGGACTAGGAATGAGCAGTTCTTC. Its translation: CASSQSGTRNEQFF.

The rearrangement uses TRBV5-1 and TRBJ2-2; D remains ambiguous. The CDR3 runs to 14 residues. Trimming pared 0 bases from V and 1 base from J, leaving 4 bases between. Per the germline V gene, CDR1 is SGHRS and CDR2 is YFSETQ. CDR3 nucleotides: TGCGCCAGCAGCTTGGTTGTGAACACCGGGGAGCTGTTTTTT. Protein sequence: CASSLVVNTGELFF.

The V and J genes are TRBV19 and TRBJ1-1; D not certain. CDR3 length: 14 amino acids. Germline V gene lookup returns CDR1 LNHDA and CDR2 SQIVND (reference sequence). The germline V and J ends were trimmed by 3 bases and 0 bases, with 8 bases remaining between them. The DNA for the CDR3 is TGTGCCAGTAGTATGCAAGCCCTGAACACTGAAGCTTTCTTT. Translating gives CASSMQALNTEAFF.

The rearrangement links TRBV28 to TRBJ2-5; tentatively, D is TRBD2 (6 bases). Germline V CDR1 and CDR2: MDHEN, SYDVKM. V was clipped by 5 bases and J by 4 bases, with 20 bases between them. The CDR3 spans 16 residues. In DNA, the CDR3 is TGTGCCAGCAGTGGGACCGGGACTCCTAGTCGAGAGACCCAGTACTTC. It translates to CASSGTGTPSRETQYF.

As regards this clone: Other nucleotide sequences in the sample specify the same CDR3. The chain recombines TRBV5-4 with TRBJ1-6; TRBD1 is a possible D gene (5 bases). This CDR3 spans 14 amino acids. From germline, CDR1 is SGHNT and CDR2 YYREEE (reference sequence). Trimming took 0 bases from V and 6 from J, leaving 7 bases between them. As DNA, the CDR3 is TGTGCCAGCAGCTTGGGACAGCTTAATTCACCCCTCCACTTT. It yields the protein CASSLGQLNSPLHF.

This rearrangement joins TRBV20-1 to TRBJ1-2; D gene unclear. Germline lookup yields CDR1 DFQATT and CDR2 SNEGSKA (reference sequence). The V and J ends lost 3 bases and 6 bases respectively, with 17 bases between them. CDR3 length equals 14 residues. In nucleotides, the CDR3 is TGCAGTGCTAGTCTAATGGGAGAGGGTAATGGCTACACCTTC. It translates to CSASLMGEGNGYTF.

This rearrangement joins TRBV3-1 (or the pseudogene TRBV3-2) to TRBJ1-2; maybe TRBD1 (5 bases). The CDR3 contains 18 residues. V gave up 0 bases and J gave up 5 bases, with 22 bases separating them. Germline V lookup: CDR1 LGHDT, CDR2 YNNKEL (reference sequence). The CDR3 nucleotides read TGTGCCAGCAGCCAAGATCGGGGCGTGTTTATAGACCCTTATGGCTACACCTTC. This codes for CASSQDRGVFIDPYGYTF.

This chain joins TRBV5-1 and TRBJ2-1, with 9 positions matching TRBD2. CDR1 SGHRS and CDR2 YFSETQ come from the germline V gene. The CDR3 extends over 15 amino acids. With V trimmed by 5 bases and J by 7 bases, 10 bases remained unmatched. CDR3 nucleotide sequence: TGCGCCAGCAGTTTCCTAGCGGGGTCAGAGAATGAGCAGTTCTTC. The encoded protein is CASSFLAGSENEQFF. Together with reference TRBV5-1 and TRBJ2-1, the CDR3 gives the full variable domain: KAGVTQTPRYLIKTRGQQVTLSCSPISGHRSVSWYQQTPGQGLQFLFEYFSETQRNKGNFPGRFSGRQFSNSRSEMNVSTLELGDSALYLCASSFLAGSENEQFFGPGTRLTVL.

V gene TRBV6-2 or TRBV6-3 combines with J gene TRBJ1-1, with D unresolved. The CDR3 runs 14 residues. V was cut by 4 bases and J by 2 bases, with 11 bases left in between. Germline V lookup: CDR1 MNHEY, CDR2 SVGEGT. CDR3 nucleotides: TGTGCCAGCAGTTTTCGGACTCTAAACACTGAAGCTTTCTTT. It translates to CASSFRTLNTEAFF.

This clone was recorded once. This chain joins TRBV4-2 and TRBJ1-6; D remains ambiguous. Per the germline V gene, CDR1 is LGHNA and CDR2 is YNFKEQ. Trimming removed 0 bases at V and 8 bases at J, with 5 bases between. CDR3 length equals 13 residues. CDR3 protein: CASSQEPYSPLHF. The CDR3, as DNA: TGTGCCAGCAGCCAAGAGCCATATTCACCCCTCCACTTT.

The rearrangement uses TRBV5-4 and TRBJ2-5; 7 nucleotides agree with TRBD2. This CDR3 comprises 16 residues. The J segment lost 1 base and the V segment lost 3 bases, leaving 9 bases of the junction unmatched. The V gene's germline CDR1 is SGHNT and CDR2 YYREEE (reference sequence). CDR3: CASSSQGRGVQETQYF. The DNA of the CDR3 is TGTGCCAGCAGCTCACAAGGTCGGGGGGTCCAAGAGACCCAGTACTTC.

Here the CDR3 reads CASSQRGDTGGYTF. DNA for the CDR3: TGTGCCAGCTCTCAACGGGGCGACACCGGTGGCTACACCTTC. The gene calls are TRBV18 and TRBJ1-2; the D gene is possibly TRBD1 (5 bases). The CDR3 consists of 14 residues. Germline CDR1 and CDR2: KGHSH and LQKENI. Between the trimmed V and J ends, which lost 6 bases and 7 bases, there was a span of 18 bases.